Reported below is one T cell receptor (beta chain). This clone was seen more than once but under ten times. Its antigen is still unknown. No base-level quality is on record; no much larger clone is a single base apart. The cohort comprised some 730 healthy bone marrow donors. All cohort members were sampled while nominally healthy, although unrecorded immune exposures were likely present. The donor was CMV seronegative and was included in the group of 352 seronegative cohort members. Every donor gave a peripheral blood sample, and the peripheral blood mononuclear cells from that sample were used for TCR beta sequencing. The Qiagen DNeasy Blood Extraction Kit was used to extract genomic DNA from the blood cell samples. The data belong to a study of cytomegalovirus exposure and HLA in healthy donors (dated by TCRdb to 2017 to 2019). Describing the broader study: An earlier analysis of approximately 640 of the donors reported 250 to 300 Gb of sequence data and approximately 110 million unique TCR beta sequences from 190 million or so T cells. Roughly 300 gigabases of sequencing data and around 88 million unique TCR sequences made up an early release that covered some 640 HLA-typed donors. Of the roughly 410 genotyped donors, 65% to 90% were placed in the genetic ancestry cluster associated with self-reported Caucasian donors. The study was designed to test whether signatures of past pathogen exposure could be identified by cataloging public T cell receptors. The T cell repertoires of several hundred subjects were profiled by immunosequencing and related to cytomegalovirus serostatus. In addition to the first cohort of hundreds of subjects, a separate validation cohort of around 110 different subjects was used. High-throughput TCR immunosequencing, statistical association of individual TCRs with disease status, and machine learning were combined to predict cytomegalovirus infection status. A later analysis re-examined previously published TCR beta repertoires from 610 or so donors and added high-resolution HLA genotyping to investigate patterns of TCR occurrence. The later analysis used no new phenotypic data to find candidate immune exposures, relying instead on TCR beta sequences and their occurrence across donors. In an earlier analysis of about 590 of the donors, high-throughput TCR beta sequencing was used to judge whether each TCR beta V gene segment behaved as functional or pseudogenic. Alongside the repertoire data, information on donor age, sex, ethnicity and CMV serostatus was compiled. In a later genetic analysis, genome-wide SNP genotypes for about three fifths of the 666 donors were used, and that subset was treated as a discovery cohort. Every discovery cohort repertoire had been produced on one sequencing platform. Both class I and class II loci were covered by HLA typing, at four-digit resolution. The number of donors typed differed by locus, with roughly 620-630 for A, B, C, DRB1 and DQB1, around 500 for DQA1, 600 to 610 for DPA1, and around 460 for DPB1. A handful of DR-DQ haplotypes were handled as single units for association and clustering because linkage in the cohort was strong. Among 398 genotyped donors of the cohort, an average of roughly 230,000 unique TCR beta nucleotide sequences was sequenced per donor, of which roughly 18% were non-productive. Overall results and qualifications from the work: In both the original and validation cohorts, the classifier was reported to diagnose cytomegalovirus status with high specificity and sensitivity. For the cohort, immune exposure information was limited to CMV serostatus. Compared with the roughly 670-donor mean, donors in an Asian-associated ancestry cluster had fewer N-insertions in productive TCRs, according to a later genetic analysis. A total of 150 or so TCR beta chains were listed by the study as associated with cytomegalovirus. The presence/absence analyses assumed that sequencing depth was roughly uniform across donors, and that assumption may not be true. A later analysis found that HLA-associated TCR beta chains were more clonally expanded and had lower generation probabilities than equally common non-associated chains. V-gene and J-gene trimming of TCR beta chains was associated with a missense DCLRE1C variant in a later genetic analysis, and the association was replicated in an independent cohort. A further reported finding was that TCR beta sequences accurately predicted the HLA-A and HLA-B alleles for most subjects in the first cohort. The cohort was sequenced for TCR beta chains only, and without alpha or paired-chain data the features that could be detected were limited. When HLA alleles, especially DR and DQ, strongly co-occurred, attributing TCR associations to individual alleles was difficult. The 87-base-pair reads could not distinguish some IMGT-functional V segments, including TRBV6-2 and TRBV6-3, so those segments were excluded. Linkage disequilibrium might explain the correlated functional status among segregating V segments, but an unknown experimental factor could not be excluded. Approximately 16 rarely observed V segments, including chromosome 9 orphons, were excluded from the earlier analysis of almost 600 of the donors because counts were too low. In a later analysis, TCR association rates were found to vary across HLA loci, with the most associated TCRs seen for DRB1 alleles and the fewest for HLA-C alleles. A later analysis found that most CMV-associated TCR beta chains appeared HLA-restricted, with HLA associations seemingly driven largely by CMV exposure. The authors suggested that the approach could potentially be extended to other disease states and immunological phenotypes. HLA typing was unavailable for some donors at each locus, so association tests used only the typed subset. In a later analysis, several top co-occurrence clusters were reported to appear linked to parvovirus B19, influenza, CMV and Epstein-Barr virus. A cluster of highly shared sequence variants was judged likely to represent a technical artifact of the sequencing pipeline. While some public TCRs were present in many individuals, most TCR sequences turned up only very rarely across donors. In an earlier analysis of 587 of the donors, most TCR beta V segments appeared in productive rearrangements about 87% or about 30% of the time, broadly matching IMGT annotations. In vitro tests confirmed that a few of the cytomegalovirus-associated TCR beta chains recognize cytomegalovirus antigens. At a false discovery rate of 0.05, a later analysis linked some 17,000 TCR beta sequences to specific HLA alleles.

Library preparation employed the immunoSEQ multiplex PCR assay. For the multiplex PCR, a mixture combining 60 forward primers for TCR Vbeta segments and 13 reverse primers for TCR Jbeta segments was used. A multiplex PCR assay on genomic DNA amplified the CDR3 region of rearranged TCR beta genes. The Illumina HiSeq System was used to sequence the amplified TCR beta libraries as 87-base-pair reads. From the authors' description of their analysis: Across the 640 or so repertoires, a later analysis counted 80 million or so unique TCR beta chains, roughly 11 million of which were shared by at least two donors. A nearest-neighbor algorithm error-corrected the raw reads and collapsed the reads into unique sequences, merging closely related sequences to remove PCR and sequencing errors. CDR3 sequences were aligned to IMGT reference sequences to assign V, D and J gene segments. For a sequence to be retained, at least a six-nucleotide match to both a V gene segment and a J gene segment was required. Rearrangements were called productive when the CDR3 lacked stop codons and stayed in frame with V and J; all others were non-productive. CDR3 was defined according to IMGT convention as the region running from the second conserved V-encoded cysteine to the conserved J-encoded phenylalanine. In an earlier analysis of more than 550 of the donors, sequences lacking an unambiguous match to a single V gene segment were excluded. An earlier analysis of 587 of the donors classified V segments as functional when productive rearrangements were above 56.7% and as segregating when the standard deviation between donors was above 5%. A statistical classification framework was developed to diagnose cytomegalovirus status using the catalog of TCR beta chain sequences. V and J gene assignment, in a later analysis, came from comparing TCR nucleotide sequences with IMGT/GENE-DB human TR gene sequences. The TCRdist pipeline was used in a later analysis to assign CDR3 sequences and most-parsimonious VDJ recombination scenarios. In a later analysis, every TCR beta chain was defined by the combination of its CDR3 amino acid sequence and its V-gene family, and reads without a unique V-gene family were dropped. To address suspected cross-contamination and a sequencing artifact, a later analysis removed roughly 640 highly shared, low-generation-probability nucleotide sequences. In a later analysis, a clonal expansion index was calculated for each public chain from normalized within-repertoire ranks of inferred template counts. Generation probabilities in a later analysis came from a VDJ recombination model fitted to out-of-frame rearrangements, and those results were checked against IGoR. A later analysis scored TCR-TCR, TCR-HLA and TCR-CMV co-occurrence with hypergeometric tests, applying a repertoire-size bias correction to TCR pairs. In a later analysis, false discovery rates were estimated by permuting HLA or CMV assignments 20 times. A later analysis grouped co-occurring TCRs with DBSCAN, adding TCRdist sequence similarity when clustering within HLA-allele-positive subsets. For co-occurrence clustering, repertoires with fewer than 30,000 or more than 120,000 public chains were excluded, along with roughly five repertoires with anomalous nucleotide sharing. TCRdb's version of the immuneACCESS table is confined to in-frame rearrangements and falls short of the full clone set. An unresolved V gene accounts for under half of the shortfall where checked; the remainder is of unknown origin. The V and J calls and the clone size are those of that table, but D and trimming were determined from the DNA. This sample has about 140,000 clones in its table, and roughly 80% of those were observed once. The ten largest clones capture 1.2% of the sample.

CDR1 and CDR2 were assigned from the germline V gene (reference sequence) as MNHEY and SMNVEV. The CDR3 numbers 17 residues from cysteine through phenylalanine. The retained sequence is limited to the CDR3, 51 bases, with the frame set at the first base. V is shortened by 0 bases, J by 2 bases, and the region joining them spans 17 bases. The receptor chain draws on TRBV27 and TRBJ2-7; a weak D assignment points to TRBD1 (6 bases agree). This sequence was found in a female donor in good health and CMV-seronegative. Material for sequencing was PBMCs. DNA sequence: TGTGCCAGCAGTTTATCGACCGTCGGACAGCCTCCCTACGAGCAGTACTTC. This yields the protein CASSLSTVGQPPYEQYF.